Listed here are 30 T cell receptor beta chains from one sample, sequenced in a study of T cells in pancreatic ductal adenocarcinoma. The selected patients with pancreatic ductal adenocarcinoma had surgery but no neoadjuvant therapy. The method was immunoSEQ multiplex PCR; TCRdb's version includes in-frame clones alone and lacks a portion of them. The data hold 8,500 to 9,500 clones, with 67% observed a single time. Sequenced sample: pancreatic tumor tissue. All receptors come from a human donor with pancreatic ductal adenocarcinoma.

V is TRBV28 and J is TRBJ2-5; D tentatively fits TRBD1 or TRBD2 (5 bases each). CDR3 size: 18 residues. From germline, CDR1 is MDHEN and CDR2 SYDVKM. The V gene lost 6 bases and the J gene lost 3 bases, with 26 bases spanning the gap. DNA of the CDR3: TGTGCCAGCAGCCTGATGCTATTCGGGACGGAGGAAAAAGAGACCCAGTACTTC. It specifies CASSLMLFGTEEKETQYF.

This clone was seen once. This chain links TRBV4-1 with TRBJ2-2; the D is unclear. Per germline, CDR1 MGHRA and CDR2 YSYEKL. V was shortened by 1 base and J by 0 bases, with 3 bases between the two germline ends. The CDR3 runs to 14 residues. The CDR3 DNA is TGCGCCAGCAGCCAAGTCGCGAACACCGGGGAGCTGTTTTTT. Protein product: CASSQVANTGELFF.

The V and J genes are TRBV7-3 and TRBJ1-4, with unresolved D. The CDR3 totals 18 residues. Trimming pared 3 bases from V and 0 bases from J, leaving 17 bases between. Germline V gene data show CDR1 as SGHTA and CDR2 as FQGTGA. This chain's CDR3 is CASSFCQAKAATNEKLFF. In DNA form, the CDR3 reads TGTGCCAGCAGCTTCTGTCAGGCAAAAGCTGCAACTAATGAAAAACTGTTTTTT.

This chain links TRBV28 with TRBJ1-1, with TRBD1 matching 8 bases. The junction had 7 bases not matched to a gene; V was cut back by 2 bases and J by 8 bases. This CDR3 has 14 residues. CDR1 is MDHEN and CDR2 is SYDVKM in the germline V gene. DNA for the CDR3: TGTGCCAGCAGTTTAGGACAGGGAACTTTAGAAGCTTTCTTT. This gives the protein CASSLGQGTLEAFF.

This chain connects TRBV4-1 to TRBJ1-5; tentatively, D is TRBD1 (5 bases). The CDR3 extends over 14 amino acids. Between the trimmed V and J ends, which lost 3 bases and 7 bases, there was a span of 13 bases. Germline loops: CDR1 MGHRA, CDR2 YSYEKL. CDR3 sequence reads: CASSQRGLAQPQHF. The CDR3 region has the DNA TGCGCCAGCAGCCAGAGGGGACTAGCGCAGCCCCAGCATTTT.

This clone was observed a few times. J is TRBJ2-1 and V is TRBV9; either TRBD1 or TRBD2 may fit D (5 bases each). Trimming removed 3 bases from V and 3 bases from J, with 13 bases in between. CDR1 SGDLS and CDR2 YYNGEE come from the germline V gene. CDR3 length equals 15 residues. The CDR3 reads CASSARDGSYNEQFF. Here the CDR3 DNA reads TGTGCCAGCAGCGCCCGGGACGGTAGCTACAATGAGCAGTTCTTC.

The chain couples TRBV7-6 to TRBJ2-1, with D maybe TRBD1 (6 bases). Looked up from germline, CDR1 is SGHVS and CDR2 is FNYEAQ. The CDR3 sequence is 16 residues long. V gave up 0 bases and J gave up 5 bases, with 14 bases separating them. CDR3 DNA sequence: TGTGCCAGCAGCTTAGCTGGGGGCTCTAGCCACAATGAGCAGTTCTTC. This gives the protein CASSLAGGSSHNEQFF.

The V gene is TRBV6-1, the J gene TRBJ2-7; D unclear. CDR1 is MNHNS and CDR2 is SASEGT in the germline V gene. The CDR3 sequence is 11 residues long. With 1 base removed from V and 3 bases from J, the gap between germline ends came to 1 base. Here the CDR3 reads CASSEGYEQYF. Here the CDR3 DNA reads TGTGCCAGCAGTGAAGGCTACGAGCAGTACTTC.

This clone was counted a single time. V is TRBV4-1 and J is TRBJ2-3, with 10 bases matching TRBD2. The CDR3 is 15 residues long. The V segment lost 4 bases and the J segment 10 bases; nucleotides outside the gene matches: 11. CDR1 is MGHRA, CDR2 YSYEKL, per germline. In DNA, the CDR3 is TGCGCCAGCAGCCCCTGGAGCGGGGGGGGTATTGCGCAGTATTTT. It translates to CASSPWSGGGIAQYF.

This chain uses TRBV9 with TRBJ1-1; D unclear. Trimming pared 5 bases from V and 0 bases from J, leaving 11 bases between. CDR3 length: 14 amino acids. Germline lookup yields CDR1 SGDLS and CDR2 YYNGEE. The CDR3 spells CASRAGDLNTEAFF. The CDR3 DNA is TGTGCCAGCAGAGCAGGCGATTTGAACACTGAAGCTTTCTTT.

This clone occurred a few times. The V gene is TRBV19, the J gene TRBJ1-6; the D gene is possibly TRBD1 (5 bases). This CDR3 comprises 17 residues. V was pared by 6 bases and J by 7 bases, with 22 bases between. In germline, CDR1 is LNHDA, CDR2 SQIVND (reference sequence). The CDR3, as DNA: TGTGCCAGTAGCCATAGGCGGGCCAGGGACGGCAATTCACCCCTCCACTTT. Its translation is CASSHRRARDGNSPLHF.

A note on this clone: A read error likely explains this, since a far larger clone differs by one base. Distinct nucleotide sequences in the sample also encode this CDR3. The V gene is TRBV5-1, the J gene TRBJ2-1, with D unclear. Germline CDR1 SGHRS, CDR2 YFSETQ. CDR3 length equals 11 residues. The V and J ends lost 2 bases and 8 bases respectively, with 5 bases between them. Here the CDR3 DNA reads TGCGCCAGCAGCTTCACGTATGAGCAGTTCTTC. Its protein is CASSFTYEQFF.

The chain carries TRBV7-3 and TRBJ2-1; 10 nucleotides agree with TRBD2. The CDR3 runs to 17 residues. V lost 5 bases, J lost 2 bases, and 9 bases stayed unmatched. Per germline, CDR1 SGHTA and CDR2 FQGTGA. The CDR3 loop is CASSLTSGSLTYNEQFF. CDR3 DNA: TGTGCCAGCAGCCTGACTAGCGGGTCTTTAACCTACAATGAGCAGTTCTTC. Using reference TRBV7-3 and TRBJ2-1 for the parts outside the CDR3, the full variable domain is GAGVSQTPSNKVTEKGKYVELRCDPISGHTALYWYRQSLGQGPEFLIYFQGTGAADDSGLPNDRFFAVRPEGSVSTLKIQRTERGDSAVYLCASSLTSGSLTYNEQFFGPGTRLTVL.

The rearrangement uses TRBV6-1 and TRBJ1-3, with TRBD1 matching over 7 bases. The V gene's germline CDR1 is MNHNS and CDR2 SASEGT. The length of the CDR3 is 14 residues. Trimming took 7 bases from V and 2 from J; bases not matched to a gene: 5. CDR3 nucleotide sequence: TGTGCCAGCATCAACAGGGGAACTGGAAACACCATATATTTT. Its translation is CASINRGTGNTIYF.

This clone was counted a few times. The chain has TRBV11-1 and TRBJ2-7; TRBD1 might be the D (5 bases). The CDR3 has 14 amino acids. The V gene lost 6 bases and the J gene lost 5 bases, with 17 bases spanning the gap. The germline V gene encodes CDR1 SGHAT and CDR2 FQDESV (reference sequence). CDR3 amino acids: CASSQGLLLDEQYF. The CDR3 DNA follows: TGTGCCAGCAGTCAGGGCCTTCTCCTTGACGAGCAGTACTTC. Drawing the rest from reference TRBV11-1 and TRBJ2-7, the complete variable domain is EAEVAQSPRYKITEKSQAVAFWCDPISGHATLYWYRQILGQGPELLVQFQDESVVDDSQLPKDRFSAERLKGVDSTLKIQPAELGDSAMYLCASSQGLLLDEQYFGPGTRLTVT.

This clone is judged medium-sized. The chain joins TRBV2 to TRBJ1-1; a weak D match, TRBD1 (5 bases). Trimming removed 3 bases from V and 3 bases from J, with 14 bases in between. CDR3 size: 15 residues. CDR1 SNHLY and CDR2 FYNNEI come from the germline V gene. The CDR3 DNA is TGTGCCAGCAGTGACGACCAGGGATATGACACTGAAGCTTTCTTT. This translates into CASSDDQGYDTEAFF.

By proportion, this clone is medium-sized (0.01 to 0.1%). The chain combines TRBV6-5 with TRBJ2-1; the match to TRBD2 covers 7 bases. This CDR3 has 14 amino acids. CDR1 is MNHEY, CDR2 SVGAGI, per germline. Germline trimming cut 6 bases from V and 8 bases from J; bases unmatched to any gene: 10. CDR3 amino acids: CASRPAGSLDEQFF. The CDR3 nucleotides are TGTGCCAGCAGGCCAGCGGGAAGCTTGGATGAGCAGTTCTTC.

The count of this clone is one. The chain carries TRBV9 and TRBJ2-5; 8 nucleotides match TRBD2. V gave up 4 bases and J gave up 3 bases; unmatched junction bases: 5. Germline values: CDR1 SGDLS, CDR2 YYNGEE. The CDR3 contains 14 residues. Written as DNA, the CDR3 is TGTGCCAGCAGCCGGGGGGGGGCGGAAGAGACCCAGTACTTC. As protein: CASSRGGAEETQYF.

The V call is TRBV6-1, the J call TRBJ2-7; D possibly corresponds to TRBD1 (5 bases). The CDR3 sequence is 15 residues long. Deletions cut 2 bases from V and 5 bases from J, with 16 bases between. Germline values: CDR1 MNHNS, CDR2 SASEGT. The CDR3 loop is CASSEFGQGIDEQYF. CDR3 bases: TGTGCCAGCAGTGAATTTGGGCAGGGAATAGACGAGCAGTACTTC.

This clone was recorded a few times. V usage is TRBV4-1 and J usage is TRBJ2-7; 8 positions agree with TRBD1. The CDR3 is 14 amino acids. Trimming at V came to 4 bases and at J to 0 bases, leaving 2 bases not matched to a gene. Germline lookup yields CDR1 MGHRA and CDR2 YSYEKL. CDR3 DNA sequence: TGCGCCAGCAGCCGCGGACAGGGCTCCTACGAGCAGTACTTC. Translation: CASSRGQGSYEQYF.

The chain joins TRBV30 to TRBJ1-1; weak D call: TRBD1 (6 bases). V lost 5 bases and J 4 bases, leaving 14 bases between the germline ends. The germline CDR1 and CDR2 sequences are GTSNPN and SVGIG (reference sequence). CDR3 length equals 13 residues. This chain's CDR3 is CAWGRQVGTEAFF. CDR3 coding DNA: TGTGCCTGGGGACGACAGGTGGGCACTGAAGCTTTCTTT.

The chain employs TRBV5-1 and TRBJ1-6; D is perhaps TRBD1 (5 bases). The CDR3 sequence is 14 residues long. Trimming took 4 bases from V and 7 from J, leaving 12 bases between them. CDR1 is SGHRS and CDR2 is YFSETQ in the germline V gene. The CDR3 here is CASSPWGENSPLHF. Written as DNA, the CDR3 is TGCGCCAGCAGCCCCTGGGGCGAGAATTCACCCCTCCACTTT.

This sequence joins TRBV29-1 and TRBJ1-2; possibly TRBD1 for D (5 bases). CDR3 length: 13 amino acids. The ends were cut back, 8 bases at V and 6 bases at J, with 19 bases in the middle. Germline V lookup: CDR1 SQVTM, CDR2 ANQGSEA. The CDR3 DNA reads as TGCAGCACCCAGGGTCGACAAGGAGATGGCTACACCTTC. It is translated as CSTQGRQGDGYTF.

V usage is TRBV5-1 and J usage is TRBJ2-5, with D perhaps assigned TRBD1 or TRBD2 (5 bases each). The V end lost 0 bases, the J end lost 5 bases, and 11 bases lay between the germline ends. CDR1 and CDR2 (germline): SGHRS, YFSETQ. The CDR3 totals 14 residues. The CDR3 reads CASSLGGVDETQYF. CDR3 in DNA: TGCGCCAGCAGCTTGGGAGGGGTTGACGAGACCCAGTACTTC.

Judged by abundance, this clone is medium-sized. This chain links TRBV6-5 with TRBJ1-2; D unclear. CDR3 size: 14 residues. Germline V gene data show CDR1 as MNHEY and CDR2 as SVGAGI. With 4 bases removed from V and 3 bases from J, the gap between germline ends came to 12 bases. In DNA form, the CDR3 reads TGTGCCAGCAGTTTAAGGCCGCGGGACTATGGCTACACCTTC. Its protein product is CASSLRPRDYGYTF.

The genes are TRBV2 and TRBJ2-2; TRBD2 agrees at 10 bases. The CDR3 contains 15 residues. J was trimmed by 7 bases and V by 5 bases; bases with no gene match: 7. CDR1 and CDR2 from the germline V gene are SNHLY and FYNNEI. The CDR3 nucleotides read TGTGCCAGCAGTAGCGGGGGGGTCGAAATCGGGGAGCTGTTTTTT. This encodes CASSSGGVEIGELFF.

DNA for the CDR3: TGCGCCAGCAGCCAAGAGGGGGGTGTTAAAGACACTGAAGCTTTCTTT. Translation gives CASSQEGGVKDTEAFF. The chain uses TRBV4-1 and TRBJ1-1; TRBD1 is a possible D gene (5 bases). CDR3 length: 16 amino acids. Germline CDR1 and CDR2: MGHRA and YSYEKL. V was pared by 0 bases and J by 3 bases, with 14 bases between.

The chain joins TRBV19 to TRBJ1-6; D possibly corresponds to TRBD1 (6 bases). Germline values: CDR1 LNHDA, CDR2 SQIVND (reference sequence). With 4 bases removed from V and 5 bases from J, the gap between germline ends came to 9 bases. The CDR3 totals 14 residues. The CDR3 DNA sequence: TGTGCCAGTAGTAACACAGGGAATAATTCACCCCTCCACTTT. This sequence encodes CASSNTGNNSPLHF.

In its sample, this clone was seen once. This CDR3 is CASSPNWIGSNQPQHF. The CDR3 region has the DNA TGTGCCAGCTCACCCAACTGGATCGGGAGCAATCAGCCCCAGCATTTT. The chain links TRBV18 to TRBJ1-5; D remains unclear. The ends were cut back, 3 bases at V and 1 base at J, with 13 bases in the middle. The CDR3 contains 16 residues. Germline V lookup: CDR1 KGHSH, CDR2 LQKENI.

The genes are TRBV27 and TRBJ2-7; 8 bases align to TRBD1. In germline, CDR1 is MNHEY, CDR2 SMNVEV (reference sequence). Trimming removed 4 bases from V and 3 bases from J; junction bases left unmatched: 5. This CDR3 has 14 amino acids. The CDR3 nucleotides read TGTGCCAGCAGTTCCGGGACAGGACGCTACGAGCAGTACTTC. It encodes CASSSGTGRYEQYF.